The entry that follows covers one T cell receptor beta chain sequence. Its antigen is undetermined. This CDR3 has 13 amino acids. Trimming removed 8 bases at V and 2 bases at J, with 12 bases between. CDR1 is SGHAT and CDR2 is FQNNGV in the germline V gene. The data stem from a study of response to subunit inactivated influenza vaccine. Study-level points and caveats: Authors suggested few new T cells are recruited by each seasonal influenza vaccination.

A single record per CDR3 protein comes from TCRdb applying MiXCR to the RT-PCR reads. The repertoire holds 500,000 to 600,000 distinct CDR3 sequences, with less than 15% as singletons. The chain has TRBV11-2 and TRBJ1-1; TRBD1 is a possible D gene (5 bases). This specimen was PBMCs from blood, taken roughly 12 days after vaccination. The receptor was isolated from a man aged 50 to 59 who received an inactivated influenza vaccine. CDR3 protein: CASGPTDNTEAFF. In nucleotides, the CDR3 is TGTGCCAGCGGTCCGACAGACAACACTGAAGCTTTCTTT.